This T cell receptor (beta chain) was sequenced in a study of technical replicates of blood from several donors. Germline CDR1 SEHNR, CDR2 FQNEAQ (reference sequence). Trimming removed 9 bases at V and 4 bases at J, with 13 bases between. The length of the CDR3 is 14 residues. Measured with immunoSEQ multiplex PCR; TCRdb has only the in-frame clones, and not every one. The sample holds tens of thousands of clones, around 91% seen once. The sample was PBMCs. This TCR derives from a human donor in good health. Some clones in this sample may be carry-over from other donors' samples. This chain joins TRBV7-9 and TRBJ2-6, with D possibly TRBD2 on 6 matching bases. The CDR3 region is CARSGEYGANVLTF. DNA of the CDR3: TGTGCCAGGTCGGGGGAGTACGGGGCCAACGTCCTGACTTTC.